Shown below are 21 T cell receptor beta chains from a single sample sequenced in a study of T cells after yellow fever vaccination. Using its own MiXCR run on the 5' RACE reads, TCRdb lists one record per CDR3 protein. This table holds about 53,000 distinct CDR3 sequences, approximately 7% found once. The sample here was CD8+ T cells sorted from PBMCs, taken on the day of the first yellow fever vaccination. These receptor sequences come from a man aged 18 to 30 who received the YFV17D yellow fever vaccine.

V and J are TRBV12-3 or TRBV12-4 and TRBJ2-1, with 9 nucleotides matching TRBD2. V dropped 0 bases and J dropped 3; count of bases not matched to a gene: 9. The CDR3 length is 18 residues. The CDR3: CASSLAPIEAGGYNEQFF. CDR3 in DNA: TGTGCCAGCAGTTTAGCCCCCATAGAAGCGGGGGGCTACAATGAGCAGTTCTTC.

This clonotype was counted ten times or more. CDR3 DNA sequence: TGTGCCAGCAGCTTAGACGGCGCGGGGTCCTACGAGCAGTACTTC. Its protein is CASSLDGAGSYEQYF. The J gene is TRBJ2-7, the V gene TRBV7-2, with D possibly TRBD2 on 6 matching bases. The ends were cut back, 1 base at V and 1 base at J, with 11 bases in the middle. The CDR3 length is 15 residues. In germline, CDR1 is SGHTA, CDR2 FQGNSA.

Concerning this clonotype itself: This CDR3 is missing its conserved last phenylalanine or tryptophan, likely due to a read error. The chain is built from TRBV4-1 and TRBJ1-3; D not resolved. Germline-derived CDR1 and CDR2 are MGHRA and YSYEKL. The CDR3 has 15 amino acids. The CDR3 nucleotides are TGCGCCAGTAGCCAAAGAGGGTCCCGGGGAAACACCATATATTTA. Encoded protein: CASSQRGSRGNTIYL.

This clonotype occurred many times. The gene calls are TRBV5-1 and TRBJ2-7; 9 bases agree with TRBD1. Losses at the gene ends were 4 bases for V and 5 bases for J; bases not matched to a gene: 10. Germline CDR1 is SGHRS and CDR2 is YFSETQ. The CDR3 has 15 residues. The CDR3 bases are TGCGCCAGCAGCACAACGGGACAGGGTATCCACGAGCAGTACTTC. It is translated as CASSTTGQGIHEQYF.

This clonotype was counted ten times or more. This chain links TRBV20-1 with TRBJ2-3; D could derive from TRBD1 or TRBD2 (5 bases each). Germline CDR1 and CDR2: DFQATT and SNEGSKA (reference sequence). Trimming removed 6 bases from V and 5 bases from J, with 15 bases in between. The CDR3 sequence is 13 residues long. The CDR3 reads CSAEDGAGDTQYF. The CDR3 nucleotides are TGCAGTGCAGAGGACGGGGCCGGAGATACGCAGTATTTT.

This clonotype was counted at least ten times. The chain carries TRBV4-3 and TRBJ2-1; D is perhaps TRBD1 (5 bases). CDR3 length equals 15 residues. V was clipped by 0 bases and J by 2 bases, with 8 bases between them. CDR1 is LGHNA and CDR2 is YSLEER in the germline V gene. CDR3 sequence (DNA): TGCGCCAGCAGCCAAGAACAGGTAGCCTACAATGAGCAGTTCTTC. It codes for CASSQEQVAYNEQFF.

This clonotype was recorded many times. The chain is built from TRBV23-1 and TRBJ1-4; tentative D call: TRBD1 (5 bases). TRBV23-1 counts as an open reading frame of uncertain function. This CDR3 comprises 16 residues. V shed 0 bases and J shed 2 bases, with 10 bases lying between them. The CDR3 region has the DNA TGCGCCAGCAGTCAATCGTGGGGGGAGACTAATGAAAAACTGTTTTTT. Encoded protein: CASSQSWGETNEKLFF.

This clonotype has just a few counts. The genes are TRBV6-2 or TRBV6-3 and TRBJ1-5; 11 bases line up with TRBD1. Germline-derived CDR1 and CDR2 are MNHEY and SVGEGT. This CDR3 has 15 residues. Trimming removed 5 bases from V and 6 bases from J; junction bases left unmatched: 6. CDR3: CASSHWTGGGQPQHF. CDR3 nucleotide sequence: TGTGCCAGCAGTCACTGGACAGGGGGCGGTCAGCCCCAGCATTTT.

This clonotype was recorded a few times. J is TRBJ2-6 and V is TRBV27; unclear D gene. Germline V lookup: CDR1 MNHEY, CDR2 SMNVEV (reference sequence). This CDR3 has 15 amino acids. V was trimmed by 6 bases and J by 2 bases, leaving 11 bases between them. The CDR3 protein is CASSPGLPGANVLTF. In DNA, the CDR3 is TGTGCCAGCAGCCCCGGGCTACCTGGGGCCAACGTCCTGACTTTC.

This clonotype was observed many times. The V gene is TRBV24-1, the J gene TRBJ1-1, with 8 bases fitting TRBD1. CDR1 and CDR2 from the germline V gene are KGHDR and SFDVKD. J gave up 1 base and V 12 bases, and 3 bases lay outside the gene matches. The length of the CDR3 is 12 residues. The CDR3 reads CAVGTGNTEAFF. CDR3 sequence (DNA): TGTGCCGTAGGGACAGGGAACACTGAAGCTTTCTTT.

The rearrangement links TRBV19 to TRBJ1-1, with TRBD1 as a possible D gene (6 bases). The CDR3 covers 19 residues. The germline V and J ends were trimmed by 3 bases and 1 base, with 24 bases remaining between them. CDR1 and CDR2 from the germline V gene are LNHDA and SQIVND (reference sequence). CDR3: CASSIPWLSGQLTNTEAFF. The DNA for the CDR3 is TGTGCCAGTAGTATCCCGTGGTTATCGGGACAACTTACGAACACTGAAGCTTTCTTT.

This clonotype has ten or more counts. The rearrangement uses TRBV29-1 and TRBJ1-4; 9 nucleotides match TRBD1. Germline V CDR1 and CDR2: SQVTM, ANQGSEA. V was clipped by 4 bases and J by 8 bases; unmatched bases: 2. This CDR3 has 12 residues. The CDR3: CSVGQGGEKLFF. The CDR3 bases are TGCAGCGTTGGACAGGGGGGAGAAAAACTGTTTTTT.

This clonotype was detected a few times. The chain joins TRBV18 to TRBJ2-7; TRBD1 agrees at 7 bases. V was pared by 3 bases and J by 0 bases, with 2 bases of the junction left unmatched. Germline assignment: CDR1 KGHSH and CDR2 LQKENI. This CDR3 is built from 14 residues. CDR3 sequence reads: CASSPGTDSYEQYF. The CDR3 region has the DNA TGTGCCAGCTCACCCGGGACAGACTCCTACGAGCAGTACTTC. The entire variable domain, with the rest obtained from reference TRBV18 and TRBJ2-7, is as follows: NAGVMQNPRHLVRRRGQEARLRCSPMKGHSHVYWYRQLPEEGLKFMVYLQKENIIDESGMPKERFSAEFPKEGPSILRIQQVVRGDSAAYFCASSPGTDSYEQYFGPGTRLTVT.

About this clonotype itself: One end of the junction fails to match germline, which may point to a read error. The V gene is TRBV12-3 or TRBV12-4, the J gene TRBJ1-4; D is possibly TRBD1 (6 bases). This CDR3 has 13 residues. CDR3 loop: CASRRGGDEELFF. The CDR3 region has the DNA TGTGCCAGCAGAAGGGGGGGAGATGAAGAACTGTTTTTT.

This clonotype was picked up many times. This chain joins TRBV12-5 and TRBJ2-7; D is ambiguous. Per the germline V gene, CDR1 is LGHNT and CDR2 is FRNRAP. This CDR3 comprises 13 residues. V was clipped by 6 bases and J by 1 base, with 10 bases between them. CDR3 amino acids: CASGIGQSYEQYF. DNA of the CDR3: TGTGCTAGTGGGATCGGTCAATCCTACGAGCAGTACTTC.

This clonotype was detected a few times. The V gene is TRBV11-2, the J gene TRBJ1-2; D unresolved. V lost 1 base and J 4 bases, leaving 10 bases between the germline ends. This CDR3 spans 14 amino acids. In germline, CDR1 is SGHAT, CDR2 FQNNGV. CDR3 in DNA: TGTGCCAGCAGCTTAGTTTCGTCCCTCTATGGCTACACCTTC. Translation gives CASSLVSSLYGYTF.

Many counts were recorded for this clonotype. CDR3 in amino acids: CASNKPASGGPNTGELFF. CDR3 bases: TGTGCCAGCAACAAACCCGCTAGCGGGGGACCCAACACCGGGGAGCTGTTTTTT. V gene TRBV6-2 or TRBV6-3 combines with J gene TRBJ2-2, with TRBD2 matching over 10 bases. The junction had 13 bases not matched to a gene; V was cut back by 7 bases and J by 2 bases. From germline, CDR1 is MNHEY and CDR2 SVGEGT. The CDR3 totals 18 residues.

The chain is built from TRBV5-6 and TRBJ2-7, with TRBD2 as a possible D gene (5 bases). Trimming shortened V by 4 bases and J by 2 bases, and 13 bases separated the two germline ends. This CDR3 contains 14 residues. Germline-derived CDR1 and CDR2 are SGHDT and YYEEEE. The CDR3 loop is CASSEPGKPYEQYF. The CDR3 DNA follows: TGTGCCAGCAGCGAGCCCGGGAAACCCTACGAGCAGTACTTC.

This clonotype was seen at least ten times. This rearrangement joins TRBV5-5 to TRBJ1-1; no definite D call. CDR1 is SGHKS and CDR2 is YYEKEE in the germline V gene (reference sequence). This CDR3 region has 11 residues. The V end was cut by 2 bases, the J end by 3 bases, with 2 bases between. The DNA of the CDR3 is TGTGCCAGCAGCTTATACACTGAAGCTTTCTTT. Amino acid sequence: CASSLYTEAFF.

This clonotype was recorded at least ten times. J is TRBJ1-1 and V is TRBV9; D not resolved. V was pared by 4 bases and J by 4 bases, with 11 bases between. Per the germline V gene, CDR1 is SGDLS and CDR2 is YYNGEE. The CDR3 spans 13 residues. The CDR3 sequence: CASSPFGSTEAFF. CDR3 bases: TGTGCCAGCAGCCCCTTCGGGAGCACTGAAGCTTTCTTT.

This clonotype was seen at least ten times. The chain employs TRBV6-4 and TRBJ2-2, with 11 bases identical to TRBD2. CDR3 length: 15 amino acids. With 2 bases clipped from V and 4 bases from J, the junction kept 0 bases outside the gene matches. Per the germline V gene, CDR1 is MRHNA and CDR2 is SNTAGT. The CDR3 DNA sequence: TGTGCCAGCAGTGACACTAGCGGGGGCACCGGGGAGCTGTTTTTT. Translating gives CASSDTSGGTGELFF.